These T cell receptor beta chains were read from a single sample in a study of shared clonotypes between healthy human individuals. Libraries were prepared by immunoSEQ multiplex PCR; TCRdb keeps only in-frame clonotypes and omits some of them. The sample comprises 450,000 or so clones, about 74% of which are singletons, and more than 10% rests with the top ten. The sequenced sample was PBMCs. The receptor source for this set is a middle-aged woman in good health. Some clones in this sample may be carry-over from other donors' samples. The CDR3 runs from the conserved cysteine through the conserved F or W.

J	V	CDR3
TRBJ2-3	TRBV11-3	CASSIGTGGTDTQYF
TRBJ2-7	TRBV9	CASSVGWDSYEQYF
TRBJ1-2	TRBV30	CAWISTGGGRGLNYGYTF
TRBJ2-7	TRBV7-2	CASSLGGSGSSEQYF
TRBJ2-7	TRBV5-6	CASSLTSFPYEQYF
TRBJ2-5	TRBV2	CASSTAQETQYF
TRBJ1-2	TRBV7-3	CASSLSQSNWDGYTF
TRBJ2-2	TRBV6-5	CASRDRNTGELFF
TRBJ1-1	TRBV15	CATRDNGLKWAFF
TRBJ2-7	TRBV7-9	CASSRDSSYEQYF